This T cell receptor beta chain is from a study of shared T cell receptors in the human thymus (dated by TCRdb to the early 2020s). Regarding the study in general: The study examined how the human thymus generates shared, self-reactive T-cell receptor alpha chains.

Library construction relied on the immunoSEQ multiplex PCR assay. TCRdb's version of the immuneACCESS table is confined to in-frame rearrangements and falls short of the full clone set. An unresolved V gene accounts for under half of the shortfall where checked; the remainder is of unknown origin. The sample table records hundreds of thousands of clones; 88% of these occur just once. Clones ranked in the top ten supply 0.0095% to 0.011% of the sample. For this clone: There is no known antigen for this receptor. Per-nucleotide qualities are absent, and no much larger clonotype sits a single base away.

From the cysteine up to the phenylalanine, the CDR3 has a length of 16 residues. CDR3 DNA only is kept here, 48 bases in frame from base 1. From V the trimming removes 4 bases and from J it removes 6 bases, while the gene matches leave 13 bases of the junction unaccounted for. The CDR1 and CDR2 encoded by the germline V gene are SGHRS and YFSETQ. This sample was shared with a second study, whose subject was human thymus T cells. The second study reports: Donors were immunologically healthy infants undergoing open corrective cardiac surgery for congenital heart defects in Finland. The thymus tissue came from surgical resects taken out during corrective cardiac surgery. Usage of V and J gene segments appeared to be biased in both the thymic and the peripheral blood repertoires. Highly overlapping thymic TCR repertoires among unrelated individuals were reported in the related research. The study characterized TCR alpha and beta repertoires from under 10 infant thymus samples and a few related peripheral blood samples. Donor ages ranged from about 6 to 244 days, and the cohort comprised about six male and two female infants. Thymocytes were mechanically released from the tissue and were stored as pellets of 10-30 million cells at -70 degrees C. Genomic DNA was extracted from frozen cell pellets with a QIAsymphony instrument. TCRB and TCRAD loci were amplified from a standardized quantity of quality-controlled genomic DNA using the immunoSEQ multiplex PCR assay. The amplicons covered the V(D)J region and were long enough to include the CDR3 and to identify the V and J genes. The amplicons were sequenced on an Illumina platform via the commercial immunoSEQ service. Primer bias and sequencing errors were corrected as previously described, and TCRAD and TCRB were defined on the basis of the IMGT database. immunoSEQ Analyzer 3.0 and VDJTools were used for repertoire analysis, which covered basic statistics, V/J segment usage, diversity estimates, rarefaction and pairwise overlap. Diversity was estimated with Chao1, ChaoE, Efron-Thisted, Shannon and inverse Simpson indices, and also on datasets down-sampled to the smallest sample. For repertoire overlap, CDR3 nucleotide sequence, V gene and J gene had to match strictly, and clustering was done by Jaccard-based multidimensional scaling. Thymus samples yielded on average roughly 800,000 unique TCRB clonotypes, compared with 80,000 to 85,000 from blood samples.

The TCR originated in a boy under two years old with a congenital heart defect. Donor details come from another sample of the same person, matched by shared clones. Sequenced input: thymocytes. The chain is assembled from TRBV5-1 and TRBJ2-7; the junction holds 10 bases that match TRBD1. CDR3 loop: CASSLMILTGGAEQYF. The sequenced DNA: TGCGCCAGCAGCCTAATGATCCTGACAGGGGGCGCCGAGCAGTACTTC.